What follows describes a single T cell receptor (beta chain). Its antigen is unknown. The CDR3 is made up of 18 amino acids. Germline V gene data show CDR1 as SGHTA and CDR2 as FQGNSA. The V segment lost 1 base and the J segment 0 bases; nucleotides outside the gene matches: 7. TCRdb's table, derived via immunoSEQ multiplex PCR, lists solely in-frame clones and lacks some. The sample records 130,000 or so clones, more than 70% being singletons. The data belong to a study of radiation and T cells in renal cell carcinoma. Study conclusions and caveats: Top tumor clonotypes rose in blood 2 weeks post-radiation, then contracted.

Time point given: baseline pretreatment blood. The treatment was: 15 Gy SBRT to primary tumor, nephrectomy 4 weeks later. The source was blood, collected from a patient whose treatment included radiotherapy and nephrectomy. The receptor comes from a woman aged 50 to 60 with renal cell carcinoma. This rearrangement joins TRBV7-2 to TRBJ2-3, with 10 bases aligning to TRBD2. The CDR3 spells CASSLVSGGDLSTDTQYF. In nucleotides, the CDR3 is TGTGCCAGCAGCTTAGTGAGCGGGGGGGACTTAAGCACAGATACGCAGTATTTT.